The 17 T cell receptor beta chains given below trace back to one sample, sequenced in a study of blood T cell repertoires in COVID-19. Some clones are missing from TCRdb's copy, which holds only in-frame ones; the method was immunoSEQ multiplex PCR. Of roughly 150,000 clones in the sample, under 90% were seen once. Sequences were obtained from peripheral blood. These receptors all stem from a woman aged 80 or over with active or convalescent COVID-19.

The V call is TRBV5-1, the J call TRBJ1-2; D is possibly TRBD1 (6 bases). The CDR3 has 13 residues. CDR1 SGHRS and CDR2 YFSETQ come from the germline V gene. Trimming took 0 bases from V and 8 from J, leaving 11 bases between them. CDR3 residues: CASSLEAGEGYTF. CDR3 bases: TGCGCCAGCAGCTTGGAGGCAGGGGAAGGCTACACCTTC. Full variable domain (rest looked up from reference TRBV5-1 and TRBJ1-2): KAGVTQTPRYLIKTRGQQVTLSCSPISGHRSVSWYQQTPGQGLQFLFEYFSETQRNKGNFPGRFSGRQFSNSRSEMNVSTLELGDSALYLCASSLEAGEGYTFGSGTRLTVV.

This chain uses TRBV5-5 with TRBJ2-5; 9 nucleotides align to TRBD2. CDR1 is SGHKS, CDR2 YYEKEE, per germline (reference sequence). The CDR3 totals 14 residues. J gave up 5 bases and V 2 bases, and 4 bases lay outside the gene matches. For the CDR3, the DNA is TGTGCCAGCAGCTTCGCCGCGGGAGGGGAGACCCAGTACTTC. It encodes CASSFAAGGETQYF.

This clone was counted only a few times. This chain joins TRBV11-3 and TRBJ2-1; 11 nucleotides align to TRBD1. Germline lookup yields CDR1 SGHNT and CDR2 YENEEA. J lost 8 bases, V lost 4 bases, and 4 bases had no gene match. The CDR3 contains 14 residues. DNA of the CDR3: TGTGCCAGCAGCTCGGGACAGGGGGTAGATGAGCAGTTCTTC. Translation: CASSSGQGVDEQFF.

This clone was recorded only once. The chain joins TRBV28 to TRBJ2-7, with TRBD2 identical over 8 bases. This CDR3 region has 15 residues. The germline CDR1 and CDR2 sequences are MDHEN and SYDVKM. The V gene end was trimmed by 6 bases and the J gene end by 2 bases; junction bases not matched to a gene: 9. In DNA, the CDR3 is TGTGCCAGCAGCGAAGTTGGGACTAGGACCTACGAGCAGTACTTC. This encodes CASSEVGTRTYEQYF.

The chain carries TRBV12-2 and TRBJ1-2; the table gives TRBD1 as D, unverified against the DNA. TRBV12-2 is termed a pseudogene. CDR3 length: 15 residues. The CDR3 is CASRSVDRGDYGYTF. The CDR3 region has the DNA TGTGCAAGTCGCTCCGTGGACAGGGGTGACTATGGCTACACCTTC.

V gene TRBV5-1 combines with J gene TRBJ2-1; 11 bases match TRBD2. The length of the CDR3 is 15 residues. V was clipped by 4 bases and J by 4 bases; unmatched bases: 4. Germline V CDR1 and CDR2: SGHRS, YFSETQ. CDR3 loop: CASSLTSGIYNEQFF. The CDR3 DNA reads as TGCGCCAGCAGCCTGACTAGCGGGATTTACAATGAGCAGTTCTTC.

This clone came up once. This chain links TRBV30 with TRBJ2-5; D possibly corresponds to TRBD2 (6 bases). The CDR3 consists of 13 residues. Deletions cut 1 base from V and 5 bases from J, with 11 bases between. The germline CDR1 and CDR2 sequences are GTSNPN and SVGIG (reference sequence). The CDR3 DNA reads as TGTGCCTGGAGTGGGGTAGGGAGGGAGACCCAGTACTTC. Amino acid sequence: CAWSGVGRETQYF.

The DNA of the CDR3 is TGCGCCAGCAGCTTGGCCAGGGGGACTAGCCCGGAGCAGTTCTTC. Its translation: CASSLARGTSPEQFF. J is TRBJ2-1 and V is TRBV5-1; TRBD2 matches at 9 bases. The V gene's germline CDR1 is SGHRS and CDR2 YFSETQ. V was clipped by 0 bases and J by 10 bases; unmatched bases: 8. CDR3 length equals 15 residues.

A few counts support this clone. Here the CDR3 reads CASSPVGTLGNTIYF. The CDR3 region has the DNA TGTGCCAGCAGCCCGGTCGGGACACTCGGAAACACCATATATTTT. V and J are TRBV13 and TRBJ1-3; perhaps TRBD1 as D (6 bases). CDR3 size: 15 residues. Per the germline V gene, CDR1 is PRHDT and CDR2 is FYEKMQ (reference sequence). V lost 5 bases and J 4 bases, leaving 15 bases between the germline ends.

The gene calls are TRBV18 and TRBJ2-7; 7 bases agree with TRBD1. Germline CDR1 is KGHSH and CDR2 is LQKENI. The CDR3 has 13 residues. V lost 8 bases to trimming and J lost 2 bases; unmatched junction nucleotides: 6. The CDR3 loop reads CASRRDSPYEQYF. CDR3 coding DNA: TGTGCCAGCCGCCGGGACAGCCCCTACGAGCAGTACTTC.

Here the CDR3 reads CSASETGSEQFF. CDR3 nucleotide sequence: TGCAGTGCTAGTGAAACAGGGAGTGAGCAGTTCTTC. This sequence joins TRBV20-1 and TRBJ2-1; D is possibly TRBD1 (6 bases). The germline CDR1 and CDR2 sequences are DFQATT and SNEGSKA (reference sequence). The ends were cut back, 3 bases at V and 9 bases at J, with 12 bases in the middle. This CDR3 is built from 12 residues.

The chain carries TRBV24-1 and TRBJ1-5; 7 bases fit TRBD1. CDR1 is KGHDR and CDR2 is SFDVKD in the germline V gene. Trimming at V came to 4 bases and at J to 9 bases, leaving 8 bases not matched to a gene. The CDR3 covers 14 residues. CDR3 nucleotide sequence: TGTGCCACCAGTGACCACACAGGGGTCGGGCCCCAGCATTTT. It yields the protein CATSDHTGVGPQHF.

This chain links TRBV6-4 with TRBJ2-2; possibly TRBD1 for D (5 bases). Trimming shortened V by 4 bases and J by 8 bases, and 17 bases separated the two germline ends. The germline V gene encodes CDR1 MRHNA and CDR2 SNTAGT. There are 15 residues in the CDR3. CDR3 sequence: CASSAGPQVSGELFF. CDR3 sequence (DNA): TGTGCCAGCAGTGCCGGTCCACAGGTGTCGGGGGAGCTGTTTTTT.

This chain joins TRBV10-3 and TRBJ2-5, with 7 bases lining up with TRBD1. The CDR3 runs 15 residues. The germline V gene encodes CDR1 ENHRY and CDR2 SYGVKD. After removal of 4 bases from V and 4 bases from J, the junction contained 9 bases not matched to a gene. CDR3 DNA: TGTGCCATCAGTGCACGAGCAGGGGGACGAGAGACCCAGTACTTC. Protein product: CAISARAGGRETQYF.

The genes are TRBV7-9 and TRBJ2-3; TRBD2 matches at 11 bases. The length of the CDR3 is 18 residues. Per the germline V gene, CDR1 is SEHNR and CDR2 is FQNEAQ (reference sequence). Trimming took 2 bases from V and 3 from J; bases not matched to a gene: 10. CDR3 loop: CASSLIAGGPRETDTQYF. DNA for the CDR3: TGTGCCAGCAGCTTAATAGCGGGAGGGCCTAGGGAAACAGATACGCAGTATTTT. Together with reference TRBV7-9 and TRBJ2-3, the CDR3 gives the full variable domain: DTGVSQNPRHKITKRGQNVTFRCDPISEHNRLYWYRQTLGQGPEFLTYFQNEAQLEKSRLLSDRFSAERPKGSFSTLEIQRTEQGDSAMYLCASSLIAGGPRETDTQYFGPGTRLTVL.

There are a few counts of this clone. The CDR3 reads CSVEPRAGPPYEQYF. CDR3 DNA: TGCAGCGTTGAGCCGAGGGCGGGTCCTCCCTACGAGCAGTACTTC. This chain connects TRBV29-1 to TRBJ2-7, with a weak D call TRBD2 (5 bases). This CDR3 region has 15 residues. The germline CDR1 and CDR2 sequences are SQVTM and ANQGSEA. Trimming stripped 3 bases from V and 2 bases from J, with 17 bases between.

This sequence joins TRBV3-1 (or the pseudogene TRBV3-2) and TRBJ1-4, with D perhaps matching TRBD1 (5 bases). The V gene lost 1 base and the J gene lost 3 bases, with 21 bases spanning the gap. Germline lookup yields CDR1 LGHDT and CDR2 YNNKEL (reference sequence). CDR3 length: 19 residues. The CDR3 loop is CASSQVGGGGRLANEKLFF. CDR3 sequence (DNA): TGTGCCAGCAGCCAAGTCGGTGGCGGGGGGAGGTTGGCTAATGAAAAACTGTTTTTT.